This TCR beta chain was recorded in a study of cytomegalovirus exposure and HLA in healthy donors. Amplification used 60 Vbeta primers and 13 Jbeta primers. Method: immunoSEQ multiplex PCR; TCRdb's copy keeps in-frame clones and lacks some. The sample holds 97,000 or so clones, roughly a tenth seen once. Looked up from germline, CDR1 is SQVTM and CDR2 is ANQGSEA. The CDR3 contains 13 residues. Trimming pared 1 base from V and 5 bases from J, leaving 8 bases between. The sequence was obtained from a man aged 50 or older in good health and CMV-seropositive. The sample taken for sequencing was PBMCs. V usage is TRBV29-1 and J usage is TRBJ2-2; possible D gene TRBD1, 6 bases. CDR3 residues: CSVEVGQTGELFF. Written as DNA, the CDR3 is TGCAGCGTTGAAGTTGGACAGACCGGGGAGCTGTTTTTT.